This T cell receptor (beta chain) appears in the sequencing data of a study of blood T cell repertoires in COVID-19. Study overall: The origin of the acute and convalescent COVID-19 samples was the United States, Italy and Spain. From T cells, B-cell-depleted T cells, or PBMCs came the material, which was cDNA or gDNA.

Per the original data handling: Quantification of nucleated cells was approximated via reference gene primer amplification. Measured with immunoSEQ multiplex PCR; TCRdb has only the in-frame clones, and not every one. V, J and clone size were drawn from that table, and D and trimming were deduced from the DNA. This table has roughly 190,000 clones, about four fifths appearing once. This clone was recorded only once. The germline V gene has CDR1 SNHLY and CDR2 FYNNEI. The CDR3 spans 15 residues. Trimming took 2 bases from V and 4 from J, leaving 13 bases between them. The source of this sequence is a woman between 35 and 50 years old with acute or convalescent COVID-19. Sequenced: peripheral blood. J is TRBJ2-3 and V is TRBV2; D perhaps matches TRBD1 (5 bases). Here the CDR3 DNA reads TGTGCCAGCAGTGAACCAGGGTATCATCCAGATACGCAGTATTTT. It specifies CASSEPGYHPDTQYF.